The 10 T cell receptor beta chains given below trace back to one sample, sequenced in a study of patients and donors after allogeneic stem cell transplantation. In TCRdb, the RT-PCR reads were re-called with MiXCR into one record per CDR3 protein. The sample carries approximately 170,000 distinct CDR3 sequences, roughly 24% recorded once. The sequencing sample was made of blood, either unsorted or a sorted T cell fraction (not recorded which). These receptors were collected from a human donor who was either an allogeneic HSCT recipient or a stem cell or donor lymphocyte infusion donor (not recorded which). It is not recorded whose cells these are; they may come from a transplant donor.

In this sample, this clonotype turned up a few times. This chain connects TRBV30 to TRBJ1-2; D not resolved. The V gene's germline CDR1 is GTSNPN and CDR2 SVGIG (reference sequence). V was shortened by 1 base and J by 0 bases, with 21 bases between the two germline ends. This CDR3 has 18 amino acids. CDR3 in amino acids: CAWSATDLSKGANYGYTF. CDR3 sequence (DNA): TGTGCCTGGAGTGCTACCGACCTGTCCAAGGGCGCTAACTATGGCTACACCTTC.

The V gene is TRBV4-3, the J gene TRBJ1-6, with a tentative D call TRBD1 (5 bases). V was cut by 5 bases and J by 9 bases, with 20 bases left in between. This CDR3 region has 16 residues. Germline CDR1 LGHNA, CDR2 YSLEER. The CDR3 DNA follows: TGCGCCAGCAGCGCCGAAAGGGGCGGACATGCTTCACCCCTCCACTTT. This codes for CASSAERGGHASPLHF.

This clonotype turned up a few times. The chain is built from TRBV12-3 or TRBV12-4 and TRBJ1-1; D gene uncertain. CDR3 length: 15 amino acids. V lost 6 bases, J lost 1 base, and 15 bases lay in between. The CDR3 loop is CASRATYDKNTEAFF. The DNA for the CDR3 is TGTGCCAGCAGAGCTACCTACGACAAGAACACTGAAGCTTTCTTT.

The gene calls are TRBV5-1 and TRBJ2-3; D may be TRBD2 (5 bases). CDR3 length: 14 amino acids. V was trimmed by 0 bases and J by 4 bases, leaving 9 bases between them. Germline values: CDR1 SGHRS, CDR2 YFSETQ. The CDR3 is CASSLGGDADTQYF. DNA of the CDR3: TGCGCCAGCAGCTTGGGGGGAGACGCAGATACGCAGTATTTT.

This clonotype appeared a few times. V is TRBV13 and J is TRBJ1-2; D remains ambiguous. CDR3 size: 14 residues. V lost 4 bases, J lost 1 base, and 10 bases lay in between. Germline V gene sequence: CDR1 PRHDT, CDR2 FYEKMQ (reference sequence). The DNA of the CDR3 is TGTGCCAGCAGCTCCCCACACCTTAACTATGGCTACACCTTC. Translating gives CASSSPHLNYGYTF.

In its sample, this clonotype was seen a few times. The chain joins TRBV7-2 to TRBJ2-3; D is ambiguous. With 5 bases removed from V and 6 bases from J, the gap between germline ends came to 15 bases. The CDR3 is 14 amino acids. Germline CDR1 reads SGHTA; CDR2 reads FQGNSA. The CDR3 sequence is CASSKPRLSDTQYF. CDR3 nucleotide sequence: TGTGCCAGCAGCAAACCAAGACTTTCTGATACGCAGTATTTT.

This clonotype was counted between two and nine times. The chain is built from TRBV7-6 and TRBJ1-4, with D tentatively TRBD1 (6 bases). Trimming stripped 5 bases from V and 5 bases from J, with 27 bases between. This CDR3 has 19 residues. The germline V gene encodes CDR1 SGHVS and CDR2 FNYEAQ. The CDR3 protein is CASSSGQFRLRARNEKLFF. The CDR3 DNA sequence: TGTGCCAGCAGCAGTGGACAGTTTCGACTACGTGCCAGAAATGAAAAACTGTTTTTT.

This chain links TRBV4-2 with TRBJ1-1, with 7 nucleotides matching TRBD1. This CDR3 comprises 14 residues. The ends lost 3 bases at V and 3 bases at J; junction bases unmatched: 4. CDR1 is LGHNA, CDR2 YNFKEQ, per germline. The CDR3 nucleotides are TGTGCCAGCAGCCACGAGGGGGCGGACACTGAAGCTTTCTTT. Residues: CASSHEGADTEAFF.

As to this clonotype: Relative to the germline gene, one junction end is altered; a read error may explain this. CDR3 region: CASGLGNSGNTIYF. In DNA, the CDR3 is TGTGCCAGCGGCTTAGGAAACTCTGGAAACACCATATATTTT. This rearrangement joins TRBV7-9 to TRBJ1-3; no clear D gene. The CDR3 consists of 14 residues. The germline gives CDR1 SEHNR, CDR2 FQNEAQ (reference sequence).

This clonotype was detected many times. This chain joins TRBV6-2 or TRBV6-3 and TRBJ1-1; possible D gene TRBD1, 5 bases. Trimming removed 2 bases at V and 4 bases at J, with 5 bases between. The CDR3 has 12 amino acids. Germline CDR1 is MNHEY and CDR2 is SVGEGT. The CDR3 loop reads CASSYGGTEAFF. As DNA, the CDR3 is TGTGCCAGCAGTTACGGGGGCACTGAAGCTTTCTTT.